A selection of T cell receptor beta chains follows, all from one sample in a study of shared clonotypes between healthy human individuals. Clones were read by immunoSEQ multiplex PCR, and TCRdb kept only the in-frame ones, dropping some. The sample shows around 500,000 clones, almost 80% of them seen only once. The sequenced sample was PBMCs. These receptors came from a woman between 40 and 55 years old in good health. Some clones in this sample may be carry-over from other donors' samples. The CDR3 runs from the conserved cysteine through the conserved F or W. The order of the fields is clone size, V gene, D gene, J gene, CDR3 DNA, CDR3 protein. The D gene is left open where the match is weak. Only part of the rows carry a size: once, few, many, or a class if the clone is expanded.

>NA|TRBV6-1|NA|TRBJ1-1
TGTGCCAGCAGTGAGACGTGGGGGGGAGAGACTGAAGCTTTCTTT
CASSETWGGETEAFF
>NA|TRBV28|TRBD1|TRBJ2-1
TGTGCCAGCGGGAGCACAGGGGGCTCCTACAATGAGCAGTTCTTC
CASGSTGGSYNEQFF
>NA|TRBV28|TRBD2|TRBJ2-1
TGTGCCAGCAGTGATAGCGCCGGGGGGTTAGGGCCGGAGTTCTTC
CASSDSAGGLGPEFF
>NA|TRBV30|NA|TRBJ2-7
TGTGCCTGCTGCGGAGCCTACGAGCAGTACTTC
CACCGAYEQYF
>once|TRBV30|NA|TRBJ2-1
TGTGCCTGGATTCCCCTCGCCTGGGGAAGGCAGTTCTTC
CAWIPLAWGRQFF
>few|TRBV19|NA|TRBJ2-1
TGTGCCAGTAACCAGGGGCCTTCCTACAATGAGCAGTTCTTC
CASNQGPSYNEQFF
>NA|TRBV27|TRBD2|TRBJ2-2
TGTGCCAGCAGTCCCTCCCCCGCTACTAGCGGGAAGCCTGGGGAGCTGTTTTTT
CASSPSPATSGKPGELFF
>NA|TRBV7-3|NA|TRBJ2-2
TGTGCCAACAGCTCCAGGATGACCGGGGAGCTGTTTTTT
CANSSRMTGELFF
>once|TRBV6-1|NA|TRBJ2-5
TGTGCCAGCAGTGAAGATAGGACGGCCAGGGAGACCCAGTACTTC
CASSEDRTARETQYF
>NA|TRBV18|NA|TRBJ1-1
TGTGCCAGCTCACCCGGGCCGGGGAGGGACACTGAAGCTTTCTTT
CASSPGPGRDTEAFF
>once|TRBV29-1|TRBD1|TRBJ1-1
TGCAGCGTTGGAACAGGGGGCACTGAAGCTTTCTTT
CSVGTGGTEAFF
>NA|TRBV6-1|NA|TRBJ1-1
TGTGCCAGCAGATTGGGGGGATACACTGAAGCTTTCTTT
CASRLGGYTEAFF
>NA|TRBV7-2|TRBD2|TRBJ2-7
TGTGCCAGTAGCTTGGGACTAGCGGGAGCTAAGTTGGACGAGCAGTACTTC
CASSLGLAGAKLDEQYF
>few|TRBV20-1|NA|TRBJ2-3
TGCAGTGCTACCGTAACAGATACGCAGTATTTT
CSATVTDTQYF
>few|TRBV5-8|TRBD1|TRBJ1-6
TGTGCCAGCAGCTTCCCGGGACAGGGAAGGTCACCCCTCCACTTT
CASSFPGQGRSPLHF
>NA|TRBV30|NA|TRBJ2-7
TGTGCCTGGAAGAAGGAGGACGAGCAGTACTTC
CAWKKEDEQYF
>NA|TRBV15|NA|TRBJ2-1
TGTGCCACCGCTCATTTCGGTAGCCACAATGAGCAGTTCTTC
CATAHFGSHNEQFF
>NA|TRBV5-5|TRBD1|TRBJ2-2
TGTGCCAGCAGCTTAGACAGGGGTTTCGGGGAGCTGTTTTTT
CASSLDRGFGELFF
>few|TRBV15|NA|TRBJ1-5
TGTGCCACCAGCAGAGGACAGTTCATTAATCAGCCCCAGCATTTT
CATSRGQFINQPQHF
>few|TRBV7-3|TRBD2|TRBJ2-7
TGTGCCAGCAGCTTGACCGTAGCGGGAGGAACGGAGCAGTACTTC
CASSLTVAGGTEQYF
>once|TRBV18|TRBD1|TRBJ1-1
TGTGCCAGCTCACCGTATCCGACAGGGACGGACACTGAAGCTTTCTTT
CASSPYPTGTDTEAFF
>NA|TRBV27|NA|TRBJ1-2
TGTGCCAGCAGTCCGAGGGACACTCGAGTCTATGGCTACACCTTC
CASSPRDTRVYGYTF
>NA|TRBV11-2|NA|TRBJ1-1
TGTGCCAGCAGCTTAGGGGGGGCGAACACTGAAGCTTTCTTT
CASSLGGANTEAFF
>NA|TRBV6-1|NA|TRBJ2-1
TGTGCCAGCAGTTTAAATGCCCCCTACAATGAGCAGTTCTTC
CASSLNAPYNEQFF
>NA|TRBV6-5|NA|TRBJ2-7
TGTGCCAGCAGTTCTCGATGGACTCCCCTGGTAGACGAGCAGTACTTC
CASSSRWTPLVDEQYF
>NA|TRBV4-1|NA|TRBJ1-4
TGCGCCAGCAGCCAAGATAGCAAGATAAAGGAAAAACTGTTTTTT
CASSQDSKIKEKLFF
>once|TRBV2|NA|TRBJ1-2
TGTGCCAGCAGGGGTGACATAGCCTATGGCTACACCTTC
CASRGDIAYGYTF
>once|TRBV29-1|NA|TRBJ2-1
TGCAGCGTTGTGGTCGTTGAGCAGTTCTTC
CSVVVVEQFF
>NA|TRBV10-3|TRBD2|TRBJ2-7
TGTGCCATCAGTGAGTCACGAGCGGGAGGGAGGAACGAGCAGTACTTC
CAISESRAGGRNEQYF
>NA|TRBV5-1|NA|TRBJ2-5
TGCGCCAGCGGCGGGACTCCTCAAGAGACCCAGTACTTC
CASGGTPQETQYF